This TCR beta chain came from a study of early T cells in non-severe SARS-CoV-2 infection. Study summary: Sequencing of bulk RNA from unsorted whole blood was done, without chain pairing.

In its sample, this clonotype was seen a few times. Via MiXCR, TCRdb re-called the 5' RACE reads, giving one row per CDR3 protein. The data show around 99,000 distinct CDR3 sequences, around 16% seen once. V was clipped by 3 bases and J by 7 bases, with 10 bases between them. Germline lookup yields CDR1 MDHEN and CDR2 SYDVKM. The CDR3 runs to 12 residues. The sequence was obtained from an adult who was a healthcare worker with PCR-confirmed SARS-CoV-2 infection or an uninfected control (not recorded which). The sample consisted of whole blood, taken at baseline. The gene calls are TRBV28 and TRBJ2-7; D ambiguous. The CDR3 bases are TGTGCCAGCAGTTTGTCGCTGCGAGAGCAGTACTTC. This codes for CASSLSLREQYF.